The T cell receptor (beta chain) described here comes from a study of blood T cells in healthy people across ages. Study results and caveats: Observed TCR beta diversity showed a strong correlation with the percentage of naive T cells as measured by flow cytometry.

Primers used in a second PCR of roughly 6 to 11 cycles were a sample-barcoded 5' primer and a J-beta primer mix. Every cDNA molecule carried a tag from a template-switch adaptor bearing 12 random nucleotides. TCRdb reprocessed the 5' RACE reads via MiXCR and lists one record per CDR3 protein. Of roughly 1,700,000 distinct CDR3 sequences listed, 28% are singletons. Germline loops: CDR1 MDHEN, CDR2 SYDVKM. The CDR3 covers 15 residues. With 7 bases removed from V and 1 base from J, the gap between germline ends came to 14 bases. Each donor supplied around 9.6 milliliters of peripheral blood. With each sample, at least 5 micrograms of total RNA were extracted. This clonotype was recorded a few times. Its target is unknown.

The receptor was isolated from a woman in her thirties in good health. Sequenced: blood. The V gene is TRBV28, the J gene TRBJ2-1; D may be TRBD1 (5 bases). The CDR3 DNA is TGTGCCAGCACAAGAAGCACAGGTTCCTACAATGAGCAGTTCTTC. This codes for CASTRSTGSYNEQFF.